A selection of T cell receptor beta chains follows, all from one sample in a study of blood T cell repertoires in COVID-19. Profiling relied on immunoSEQ multiplex PCR, and the TCRdb table lists in-frame clones only, not all of them. The sample lists some 200,000 clones; roughly 88% were seen once. The material sequenced was peripheral blood. These receptors all come from a man younger than 35 with active or convalescent COVID-19. CDR3s include the opening cysteine and the closing phenylalanine or tryptophan. A D gene is named only where the DNA matches it firmly. Not every row has a clone size; where given, it reads once, few, many or a size class.

j_call,clone_size,d_call,v_call,cdr3_aa,cdr3_nt
TRBJ2-1,-,TRBD2,TRBV6-5,CASSPGLPNNEQFF,TGTGCCAGCAGTCCGGGACTACCGAACAATGAGCAGTTCTTC
TRBJ1-5,medium-sized,-,TRBV30,CAWSVFGGDQPQHF,TGTGCCTGGAGTGTATTCGGGGGGGATCAGCCCCAGCATTTT
TRBJ1-2,-,TRBD1,TRBV3-1/TRBV3-2,CASSQEDRGFSGYTF,TGTGCCAGCAGCCAAGAGGACAGGGGTTTTAGTGGCTACACCTTC
TRBJ2-1,-,-,TRBV19,CASTEDSYNEQFF,TGTGCCAGCACCGAGGACTCCTACAATGAGCAGTTCTTC
TRBJ2-7,-,TRBD1,TRBV30,CACRSGQGYEQYF,TGTGCCTGTCGATCCGGACAGGGCTACGAGCAGTACTTC
TRBJ2-2,-,TRBD2,TRBV28,CASRAGLATGELFF,TGTGCCAGCCGAGCGGGGTTGGCCACCGGGGAGCTGTTTTTT
TRBJ2-2,-,-,TRBV6-1,CASSEAWIWGAGELFF,TGTGCCAGCAGTGAAGCTTGGATCTGGGGGGCCGGGGAGCTGTTTTTT
TRBJ2-2,-,-,TRBV11-3,CASSLGPSGELFF,TGTGCCAGCAGCTTAGGTCCGTCCGGGGAGCTGTTTTTT
TRBJ1-2,-,TRBD1,TRBV3-1/TRBV3-2,CASSPQGTDYGYTF,TGTGCCAGCAGCCCCCAAGGGACAGACTATGGCTACACCTTC
TRBJ1-6,once,TRBD1,TRBV9,CASSATGGSSPLHF,TGTGCCAGCAGCGCGACAGGGGGCAGTTCACCCCTCCACTTT
TRBJ1-2,-,-,TRBV5-4,CASSLNYGYTF,TGTGCCAGCAGCCTCAACTATGGCTACACCTTC
TRBJ2-5,-,-,TRBV11-2,CASSLDIRNSETQYF,TGTGCCAGCAGCTTAGATATCAGGAATTCAGAGACCCAGTACTTC
TRBJ1-1,-,-,TRBV24-1,CATSDYREAFF,TGTGCCACCAGTGATTACAGAGAAGCTTTCTTT
TRBJ2-1,-,-,TRBV6-4,CASSEREGVYNEQFF,TGTGCCAGCAGTGAGCGGGAAGGCGTTTACAATGAGCAGTTCTTC
TRBJ2-7,-,TRBD2,TRBV6-5,CASSRTSANYEQYF,TGTGCCAGCAGCCGGACTAGCGCGAACTACGAGCAGTACTTC
TRBJ1-2,-,TRBD1,TRBV7-2,CASSLDRELHGYTF,TGTGCCAGCAGCCTGGACAGGGAACTTCATGGCTACACCTTC
TRBJ2-3,-,TRBD2,TRBV7-3,CASSWTGGPGDTQYF,TGTGCCAGCAGCTGGACGGGAGGGCCGGGAGATACGCAGTATTTT
TRBJ1-2,-,TRBD1,TRBV20-1,CSASDRGDYGYTF,TGCAGTGCCAGTGACAGGGGCGACTATGGCTACACCTTC